This T cell receptor beta chain was found in a study of PD-L1 blockade in urothelial cancer. The wider study: Males with urothelial cancer arising in the bladder constituted about 85% of the roughly 30 patients. Blood analysis took place 3 weeks (second dose) and 6 weeks after treatment start. Findings of the study overall: The study found that durable-benefit patients expanded tumor-associated blood clones more at 3 weeks.

V dropped 3 bases and J dropped 12 bases, with 12 bases sitting between them. From germline, CDR1 is MNHNS and CDR2 SASEGT. The length of the CDR3 is 12 residues. Every PCR got spiked synthetic TCR analog templates. The method was immunoSEQ multiplex PCR; TCRdb's version includes in-frame clones alone and lacks a portion of them. In the table there are 70,000 or so clones, around nine tenths of which are singletons. A word on this clone: The antigen is unknown.

The clonotype comes from a man in his 60s with urothelial cancer. Sequenced material: PBMCs, taken around atezolizumab (anti-PD-L1) treatment. V is TRBV6-1 and J is TRBJ2-1; the D is unclear. The CDR3 nucleotides read TGTGCCAGCAGTGACCAAAAATTCGGGCAGTTCTTC. It translates to CASSDQKFGQFF.